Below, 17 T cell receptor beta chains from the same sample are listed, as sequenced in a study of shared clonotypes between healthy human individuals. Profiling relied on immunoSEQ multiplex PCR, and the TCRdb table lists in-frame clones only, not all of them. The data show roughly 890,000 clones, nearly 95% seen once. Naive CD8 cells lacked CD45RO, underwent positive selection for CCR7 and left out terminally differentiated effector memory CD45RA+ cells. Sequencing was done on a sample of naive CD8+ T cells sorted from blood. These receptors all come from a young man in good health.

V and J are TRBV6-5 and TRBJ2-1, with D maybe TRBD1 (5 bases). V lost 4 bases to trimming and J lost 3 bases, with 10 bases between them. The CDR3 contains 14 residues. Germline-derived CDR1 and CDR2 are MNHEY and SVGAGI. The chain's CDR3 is CASSSLDSYNEQFF. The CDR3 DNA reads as TGTGCCAGCAGTTCTCTAGACAGCTACAATGAGCAGTTCTTC.

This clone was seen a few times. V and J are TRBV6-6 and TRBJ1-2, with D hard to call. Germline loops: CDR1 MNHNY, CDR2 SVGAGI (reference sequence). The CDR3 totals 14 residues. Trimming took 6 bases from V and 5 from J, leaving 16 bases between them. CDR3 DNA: TGTGCCAGCAGCGCCGATAGACTTGGGTATGGCTACACCTTC. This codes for CASSADRLGYGYTF.

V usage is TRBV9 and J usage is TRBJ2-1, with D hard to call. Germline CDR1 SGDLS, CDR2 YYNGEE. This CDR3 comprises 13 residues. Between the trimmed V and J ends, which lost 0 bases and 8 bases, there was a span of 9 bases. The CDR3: CASSVDSPHEQFF. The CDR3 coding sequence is TGTGCCAGCAGCGTAGATAGTCCACATGAGCAGTTCTTC.

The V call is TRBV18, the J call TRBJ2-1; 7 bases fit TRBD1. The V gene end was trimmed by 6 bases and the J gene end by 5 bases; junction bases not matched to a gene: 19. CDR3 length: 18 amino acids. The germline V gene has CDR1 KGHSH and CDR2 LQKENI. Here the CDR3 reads CASSPPHRQGGLNNEQFF. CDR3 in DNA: TGTGCCAGCTCTCCTCCACACAGACAGGGCGGGTTAAACAATGAGCAGTTCTTC.

The DNA for the CDR3 is TGTGCCAGCAGCCTGGGACTTCGCTCCTACAATGAGCAGTTCTTC. The encoded protein is CASSLGLRSYNEQFF. V and J are TRBV7-9 and TRBJ2-1, with D tentatively TRBD2 (6 bases). In germline, CDR1 is SEHNR, CDR2 FQNEAQ (reference sequence). CDR3 length equals 15 residues. V shed 5 bases and J shed 0 bases, with 11 bases lying between them.

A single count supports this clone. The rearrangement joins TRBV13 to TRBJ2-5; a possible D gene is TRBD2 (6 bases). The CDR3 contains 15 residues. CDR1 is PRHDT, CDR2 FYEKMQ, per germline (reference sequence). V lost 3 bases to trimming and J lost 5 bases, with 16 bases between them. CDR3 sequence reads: CASSFWDSRSETQYF. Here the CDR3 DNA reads TGTGCCAGCAGCTTCTGGGACTCTCGGTCGGAGACCCAGTACTTC.

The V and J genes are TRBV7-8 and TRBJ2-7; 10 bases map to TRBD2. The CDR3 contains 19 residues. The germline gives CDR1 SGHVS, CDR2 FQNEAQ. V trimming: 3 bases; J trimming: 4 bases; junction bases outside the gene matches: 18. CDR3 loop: CASSFPLAGERGSPYEQYF. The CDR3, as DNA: TGTGCCAGCAGCTTCCCCCTAGCGGGAGAGAGGGGGTCCCCTTACGAGCAGTACTTC.

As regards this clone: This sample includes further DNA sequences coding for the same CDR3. The CDR3 region is CASSFSRDNEQFF. The CDR3, as DNA: TGTGCCAGCAGTTTTTCCAGAGACAATGAGCAGTTCTTC. The chain couples TRBV27 to TRBJ2-1; D is unresolved. Trimming left V 3 bases short and J 5 bases short, with 8 bases between. From germline, CDR1 is MNHEY and CDR2 SMNVEV (reference sequence). CDR3 length: 13 amino acids.

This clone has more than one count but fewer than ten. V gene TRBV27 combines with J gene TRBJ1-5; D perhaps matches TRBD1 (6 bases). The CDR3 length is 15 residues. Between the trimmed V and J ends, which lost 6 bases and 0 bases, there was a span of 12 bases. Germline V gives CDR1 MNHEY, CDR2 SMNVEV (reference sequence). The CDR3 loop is CASRFTGLSNQPQHF. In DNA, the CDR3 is TGTGCCAGCAGATTCACAGGGCTTAGCAATCAGCCCCAGCATTTT.

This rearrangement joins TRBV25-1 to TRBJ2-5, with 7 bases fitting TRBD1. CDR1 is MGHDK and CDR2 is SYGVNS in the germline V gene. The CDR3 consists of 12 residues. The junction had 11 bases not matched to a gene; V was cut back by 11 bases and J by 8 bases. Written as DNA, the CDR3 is TGTGCCGTACAGGGGAGTAAGGGAACCCAGTACTTC. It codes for CAVQGSKGTQYF.

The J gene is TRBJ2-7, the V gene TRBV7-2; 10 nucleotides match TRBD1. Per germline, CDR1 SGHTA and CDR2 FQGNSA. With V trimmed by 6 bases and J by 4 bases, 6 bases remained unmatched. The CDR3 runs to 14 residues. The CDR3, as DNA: TGTGCCAGCAGGCCGGGACAGGGGAGATACGAGCAGTACTTC. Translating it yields CASRPGQGRYEQYF.

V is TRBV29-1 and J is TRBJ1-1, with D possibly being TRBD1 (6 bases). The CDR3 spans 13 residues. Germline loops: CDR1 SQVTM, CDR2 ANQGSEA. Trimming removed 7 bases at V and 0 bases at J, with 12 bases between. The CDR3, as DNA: TGCAGCGGGGTGGCAGGGGTGAACACTGAAGCTTTCTTT. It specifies CSGVAGVNTEAFF.

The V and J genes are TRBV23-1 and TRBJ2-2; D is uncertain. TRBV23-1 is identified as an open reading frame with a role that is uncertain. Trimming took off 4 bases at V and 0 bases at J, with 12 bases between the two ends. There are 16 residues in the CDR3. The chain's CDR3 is CASSPFSIPNTGELFF. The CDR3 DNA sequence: TGCGCCAGCAGTCCTTTCAGCATTCCGAACACCGGGGAGCTGTTTTTT.

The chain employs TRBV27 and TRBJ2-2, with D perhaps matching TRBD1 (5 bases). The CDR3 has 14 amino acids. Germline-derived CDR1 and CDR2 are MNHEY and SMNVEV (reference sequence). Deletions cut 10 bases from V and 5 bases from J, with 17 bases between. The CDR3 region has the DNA TGTGCCATCTCTGTCCAGGGTCCAACCGGGGAGCTGTTTTTT. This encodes CAISVQGPTGELFF.

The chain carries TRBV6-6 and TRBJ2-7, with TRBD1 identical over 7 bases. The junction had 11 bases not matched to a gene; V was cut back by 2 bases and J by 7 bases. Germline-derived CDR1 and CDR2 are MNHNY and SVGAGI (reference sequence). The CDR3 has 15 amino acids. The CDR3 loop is CASSYLRQGGEEQYF. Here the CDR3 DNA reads TGTGCCAGCAGTTACCTAAGACAGGGCGGAGAAGAGCAGTACTTC.

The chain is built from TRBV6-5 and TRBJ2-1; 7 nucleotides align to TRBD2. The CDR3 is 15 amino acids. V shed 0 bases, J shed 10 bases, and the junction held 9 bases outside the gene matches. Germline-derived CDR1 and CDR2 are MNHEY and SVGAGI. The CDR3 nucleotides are TGTGCCAGCAGTTACTCGATGGTTGCGGGAGTCGAGCAGTTCTTC. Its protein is CASSYSMVAGVEQFF.

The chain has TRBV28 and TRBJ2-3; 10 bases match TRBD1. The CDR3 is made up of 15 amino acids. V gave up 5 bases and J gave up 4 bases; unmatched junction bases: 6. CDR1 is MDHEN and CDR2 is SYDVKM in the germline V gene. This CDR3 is CASSDRGPSADTQYF. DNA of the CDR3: TGTGCCAGCAGTGACAGGGGGCCCTCAGCAGATACGCAGTATTTT.